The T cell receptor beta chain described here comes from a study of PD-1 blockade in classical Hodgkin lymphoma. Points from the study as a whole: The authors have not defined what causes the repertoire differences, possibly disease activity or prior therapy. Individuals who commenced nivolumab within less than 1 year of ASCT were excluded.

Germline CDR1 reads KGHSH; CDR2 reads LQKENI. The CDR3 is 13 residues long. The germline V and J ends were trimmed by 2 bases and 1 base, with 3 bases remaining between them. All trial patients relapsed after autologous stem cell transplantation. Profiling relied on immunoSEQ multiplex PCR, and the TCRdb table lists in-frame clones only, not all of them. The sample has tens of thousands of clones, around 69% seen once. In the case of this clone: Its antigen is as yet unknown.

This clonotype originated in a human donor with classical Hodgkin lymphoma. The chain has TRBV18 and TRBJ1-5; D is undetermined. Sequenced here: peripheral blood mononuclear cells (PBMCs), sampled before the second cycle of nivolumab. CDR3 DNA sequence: TGTGCCAGCTCACCAAGAAGCAATCAGCCCCAGCATTTT. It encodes CASSPRSNQPQHF.